The 22 T cell receptor beta chains presented below share a single source sample, sequenced in a study of T-cell memory formation after mild COVID-19. MiXCR was run by TCRdb on the 5' RACE reads, yielding one entry per CDR3 protein. The profile shows 65,000 to 95,000 distinct CDR3 sequences, roughly 12% of them singletons. The material sequenced was PBMCs or a T cell subset sorted from them (not recorded which). These receptors were obtained from a young man who had mild COVID-19 (a few samples of this study predate the infection). Cell type and time point are not known.

This clonotype was seen many times. The chain recombines TRBV4-3 with TRBJ2-3; 8 bases fit TRBD2. Per germline, CDR1 LGHNA and CDR2 YSLEER. The V segment lost 4 bases and the J segment 3 bases; nucleotides outside the gene matches: 9. CDR3 size: 16 residues. The CDR3 sequence is CASSRDSGDGTDTQYF. The CDR3 bases are TGCGCCAGCAGCCGGGATAGCGGGGACGGGACAGATACGCAGTATTTT.

The genes are TRBV19 and TRBJ2-7; 8 positions match TRBD1. Germline loops: CDR1 LNHDA, CDR2 SQIVND (reference sequence). The CDR3 has 13 residues. The ends lost 11 bases at V and 6 bases at J; junction bases unmatched: 12. CDR3 sequence reads: CAVGGQGVSEQYF. The CDR3 region has the DNA TGTGCCGTAGGAGGACAGGGAGTAAGCGAGCAGTACTTC. The full variable domain, in which reference TRBV19 and TRBJ2-7 provide the parts outside the CDR3, is DGGITQSPKYLFRKEGQNVTLSCEQNLNHDAMYWYRQDPGQGLRLIYYSQIVNDFQKGDIAEGYSVSREKKESFPLTVTSAQKNPTAFYLCAVGGQGVSEQYFGPGTRLTVT.

The genes are TRBV6-4 and TRBJ2-1; D is uncertain. This CDR3 has 16 amino acids. The V end lost 3 bases, the J end lost 0 bases, and 12 bases lay between the germline ends. Looked up from germline, CDR1 is MRHNA and CDR2 is SNTAGT. The DNA for the CDR3 is TGTGCCAGCAGTGAATTCCAGATTAGCTCCTACAATGAGCAGTTCTTC. This gives the protein CASSEFQISSYNEQFF.

This clonotype was seen many times. This chain connects TRBV7-6 to TRBJ2-3; 8 bases map to TRBD1. The CDR3 consists of 14 residues. Germline CDR1 is SGHVS and CDR2 is FNYEAQ. With V trimmed by 5 bases and J by 6 bases, 7 bases remained unmatched. For the CDR3, the DNA is TGTGCCAGCAGCCTTGGGACAGGCCCGGATACGCAGTATTTT. Protein sequence: CASSLGTGPDTQYF.

On this clonotype: A much larger clonotype is one base distant, so this may be a read error. The chain employs TRBV7-2 and TRBJ2-5; 7 nucleotides match TRBD2. The CDR3 loop spans 13 amino acids. Trimming cost V 6 bases and J 7 bases; bases outside gene matches: 8. Germline V gene lookup returns CDR1 SGHTA and CDR2 FQGNSA. CDR3 DNA sequence: TGTGCCAGCAGGCCACCCCTAGCGGTGACCCAGTACTTC. It encodes CASRPPLAVTQYF.

V and J are TRBV7-8 and TRBJ1-5; 8 bases line up with TRBD1. The CDR3 spans 18 residues. Trimming took 1 base from V and 0 from J; bases not matched to a gene: 8. CDR1 is SGHVS, CDR2 FQNEAQ, per germline. CDR3 sequence: CASSLEGQGPYSNQPQHF. CDR3 sequence (DNA): TGTGCCAGCAGCTTAGAAGGACAGGGACCGTATAGCAATCAGCCCCAGCATTTT.

This rearrangement joins TRBV7-9 to TRBJ1-2; 10 nucleotides align to TRBD1. The V segment lost 5 bases and the J segment 4 bases; nucleotides outside the gene matches: 7. The germline V gene encodes CDR1 SEHNR and CDR2 FQNEAQ (reference sequence). This CDR3 contains 15 residues. The CDR3 nucleotides read TGTGCCAGCAGCCGCCGGGACAGGGGATCCTATGGCTACACCTTC. As protein: CASSRRDRGSYGYTF.

This clonotype has a single count. The genes are TRBV4-3 and TRBJ2-2, with D unresolved. This CDR3 spans 15 amino acids. The V gene's germline CDR1 is LGHNA and CDR2 YSLEER. V was shortened by 0 bases and J by 3 bases, with 8 bases between the two germline ends. CDR3 sequence (DNA): TGCGCCAGCAGCCAAGATCACCTGGACACCGGGGAGCTGTTTTTT. Translated: CASSQDHLDTGELFF.

The rearrangement joins TRBV5-1 to TRBJ1-2, with D possibly matching TRBD1 (6 bases). Germline CDR1 SGHRS, CDR2 YFSETQ. Trimming stripped 3 bases from V and 2 bases from J, with 20 bases between. The CDR3 is 17 residues long. CDR3 loop: CASSSTSRAGENYGYTF. Here the CDR3 DNA reads TGCGCCAGCAGCTCAACATCTCGGGCAGGGGAAAACTATGGCTACACCTTC.

In this sample, this clonotype turned up a few times. The chain is built from TRBV19 and TRBJ1-1; D is undetermined. This CDR3 is built from 13 residues. The V and J ends lost 3 bases and 8 bases respectively, with 13 bases between them. Germline V gene data show CDR1 as LNHDA and CDR2 as SQIVND (reference sequence). The CDR3 region is CASSIILAAEAFF. The CDR3 DNA follows: TGTGCCAGTAGTATCATCCTGGCAGCCGAAGCTTTCTTT.

V gene TRBV6-1 combines with J gene TRBJ1-2; D remains unclear. Germline values: CDR1 MNHNS, CDR2 SASEGT. V was trimmed by 6 bases and J by 4 bases, leaving 24 bases between them. CDR3 length: 17 residues. The CDR3 spells CASSLAFGQEISYGYTF. As DNA, the CDR3 is TGTGCCAGCAGCCTAGCTTTTGGGCAGGAGATATCCTATGGCTACACCTTC.

The CDR3 is CASSLGRAADTQYF. Written as DNA, the CDR3 is TGTGCCAGCAGTTTGGGAAGGGCGGCAGATACGCAGTATTTT. V and J are TRBV7-6 and TRBJ2-3; D is undetermined. Germline V gene lookup returns CDR1 SGHVS and CDR2 FNYEAQ. V was trimmed by 6 bases and J by 4 bases, leaving 14 bases between them. The CDR3 is 14 amino acids.

The genes are TRBV7-9 and TRBJ2-7; D perhaps matches TRBD2 (5 bases). The V end lost 5 bases, the J end lost 0 bases, and 14 bases lay between the germline ends. CDR1 and CDR2 from the germline V gene are SEHNR and FQNEAQ (reference sequence). The CDR3 runs 15 residues. The CDR3 here is CASSPTRGRSYEQYF. In DNA, the CDR3 is TGTGCCAGCAGCCCAACTCGCGGGCGCTCCTACGAGCAGTACTTC.

J is TRBJ2-5 and V is TRBV5-1, with D tentatively TRBD1 (6 bases). V was shortened by 4 bases and J by 9 bases, with 19 bases between the two germline ends. From germline, CDR1 is SGHRS and CDR2 YFSETQ. The CDR3 totals 14 residues. CDR3 region: CASSISDRSEAQYF. CDR3 nucleotides: TGCGCCAGCAGCATAAGCGACAGGAGTGAGGCCCAGTACTTC.

The CDR3 nucleotides read TGTGCCAGCAGTTGGGGGACAGGGGGCCGGACAGATACGCAGTATTTT. Translated, it gives CASSWGTGGRTDTQYF. This rearrangement joins TRBV6-2 or TRBV6-3 to TRBJ2-3, with TRBD1 matching 12 bases. Germline V lookup: CDR1 MNHEY, CDR2 SVGEGT. CDR3 length: 16 amino acids. V gave up 4 bases and J gave up 3 bases; unmatched junction bases: 5.

CDR3 protein: CASSSDFSGVRIEQYF. The CDR3 region has the DNA TGTGCCAGCAGCTCCGACTTTAGCGGGGTTAGGATCGAGCAGTACTTC. This sequence joins TRBV7-2 and TRBJ2-7, with TRBD2 matching over 8 bases. V gave up 4 bases and J gave up 6 bases; unmatched junction bases: 14. Germline values: CDR1 SGHTA, CDR2 FQGNSA. This CDR3 contains 16 residues.

The chain uses TRBV7-9 and TRBJ1-6; 11 bases agree with TRBD1. The CDR3 length is 17 residues. From germline, CDR1 is SEHNR and CDR2 FQNEAQ (reference sequence). V lost 3 bases to trimming and J lost 8 bases; unmatched junction nucleotides: 9. CDR3 sequence: CASSFRTGGIFDSPLHF. CDR3 nucleotides: TGTGCCAGCAGCTTCCGGACAGGGGGCATTTTTGATTCACCCCTCCACTTT.

As regards this clonotype: This may be a read error: a much more frequent sequence differs by one nucleotide. This chain connects TRBV7-2 to TRBJ2-4; 7 bases align to TRBD2. The CDR3 contains 15 residues. Trimming removed 1 base from V and 5 bases from J; junction bases left unmatched: 5. Per the germline V gene, CDR1 is SGHTA and CDR2 is FQGNSA. The CDR3 region has the DNA TGTGCCAGCAGCTTAGGTTTACGGGGGGAAAACATTCAGTACTTC. Translating gives CASSLGLRGENIQYF.

This clonotype was counted at least ten times. This sequence joins TRBV6-5 and TRBJ2-1, with D uncertain. This CDR3 comprises 11 residues. Germline CDR1 is MNHEY and CDR2 is SVGAGI. The ends were cut back, 6 bases at V and 9 bases at J, with 9 bases in the middle. The CDR3 DNA reads as TGTGCCAGCAGACACAACCGTGAGCAGTTCTTC. It translates to CASRHNREQFF.

This clonotype was seen at least ten times. The chain couples TRBV27 to TRBJ2-6, with 9 nucleotides matching TRBD1. With 3 bases clipped from V and 0 bases from J, the junction kept 6 bases outside the gene matches. The CDR3 sequence is 18 residues long. The V gene's germline CDR1 is MNHEY and CDR2 SMNVEV (reference sequence). CDR3 region: CASSFLGQGTSGANVLTF. The CDR3 nucleotides are TGTGCCAGCAGTTTTTTGGGACAGGGAACCTCTGGGGCCAACGTCCTGACTTTC.

V gene TRBV27 combines with J gene TRBJ1-1; D might be TRBD1 (5 bases). The ends were cut back, 8 bases at V and 2 bases at J, with 9 bases in the middle. The CDR3 has 12 residues. The V gene's germline CDR1 is MNHEY and CDR2 SMNVEV (reference sequence). This CDR3 is CASHGGNTEAFF. Here the CDR3 DNA reads TGTGCCAGCCACGGGGGAAACACTGAAGCTTTCTTT.

This clonotype was seen a handful of times. The chain employs TRBV6-2 or TRBV6-3 and TRBJ1-1, with TRBD1 matching 8 bases. There are 14 residues in the CDR3. The germline V gene has CDR1 MNHEY and CDR2 SVGEGT. Trimming cost V 4 bases and J 3 bases; bases outside gene matches: 4. The CDR3 bases are TGTGCCAGCAGTTCAGGGGGCGGCTACACTGAAGCTTTCTTT. Translation: CASSSGGGYTEAFF.